The entry that follows covers one T cell receptor beta chain sequence. Amplification by 5'RACE using constant-segment primers produced TCR alpha and TCR beta cDNA libraries that carried sample barcodes and UMIs. Each CDR3 protein is one row after TCRdb ran MiXCR on the 5' RACE reads. The sample lists 200,000 or so distinct CDR3 sequences, 16% occurring once. The record originates from a study of T-cell memory formation after mild COVID-19. Germline CDR1 is MNHEY and CDR2 is SVGAGI. The CDR3 spans 17 residues. The V gene lost 2 bases and the J gene lost 0 bases, with 15 bases spanning the gap. Material for sequencing was PBMCs or a T cell subset sorted from them (not recorded which). The gene calls are TRBV6-5 and TRBJ2-3, with D possibly being TRBD1 (7 bases). This sequence originates from an adult woman who had mild COVID-19 (a few samples of this study predate the infection). Cell type and time point are not known. CDR3 nucleotide sequence: TGTGCCAGCAGTTACGGGGGGACAGTGCCTAGCACAGATACGCAGTATTTT. Protein: CASSYGGTVPSTDTQYF.